What follows are 8 T cell receptor beta chains derived from one specimen sequenced in a study of blood T cell repertoires in COVID-19. The assay was immunoSEQ multiplex PCR, and TCRdb's table has in-frame clones only and misses some. The data show about 74,000 clones, 80% to 90% seen once. Sequencing was carried out using peripheral blood. These receptors were collected from a man between 65 and 85 years old with acute or convalescent COVID-19.

The chain combines TRBV6-5 with TRBJ1-6, with 7 nucleotides matching TRBD1. The CDR3 sequence is 14 residues long. The J segment lost 6 bases and the V segment lost 6 bases, leaving 5 bases of the junction unmatched. Germline V gene sequence: CDR1 MNHEY, CDR2 SVGAGI. The CDR3 region is CASSLDRANSPLHF. The CDR3 DNA reads TGTGCCAGCAGCCTCGACAGGGCTAATTCACCCCTCCACTTT.

The CDR3 here is CASSLGGGLNYGYTF. CDR3 bases: TGTGCCAGCAGCTTAGGTGGGGGACTTAACTATGGCTACACCTTC. The chain links TRBV7-2 to TRBJ1-2; possible D gene TRBD1, 5 bases. The V gene lost 1 base and the J gene lost 1 base, with 10 bases spanning the gap. Germline V CDR1 and CDR2: SGHTA, FQGNSA. The CDR3 contains 15 residues.

The J gene is TRBJ1-4, the V gene TRBV5-1; 7 positions match TRBD1. J was trimmed by 8 bases and V by 0 bases; bases with no gene match: 4. CDR1 and CDR2 (germline): SGHRS, YFSETQ. The length of the CDR3 is 14 residues. CDR3 DNA sequence: TGCGCCAGCAGCTTGGGACAGGGTGGCGAAAAACTGTTTTTT. It yields the protein CASSLGQGGEKLFF.

The chain links TRBV15 to TRBJ2-7; 8 bases are shared with TRBD1. V gave up 1 base and J gave up 3 bases; unmatched junction bases: 5. The CDR3 length is 15 residues. CDR1 and CDR2 (germline): LNHNV, YYDKDF (reference sequence). The CDR3 loop reads CATSRGGGQGYEQYF. As DNA, the CDR3 is TGTGCCACCAGCAGAGGGGGAGGACAGGGCTACGAGCAGTACTTC.

This clone occurred a few times. Other nucleotide sequences in the sample specify the same CDR3. The chain combines TRBV9 with TRBJ2-3, with 11 bases identical to TRBD2. The V and J ends lost 0 bases and 0 bases, in that order; junction bases with no gene match: 0. The CDR3 covers 16 residues. The germline gives CDR1 SGDLS, CDR2 YYNGEE. CDR3 sequence (DNA): TGTGCCAGCAGCGTAGGGACTAGCGGGAGCACAGATACGCAGTATTTT. Translation: CASSVGTSGSTDTQYF.

The chain recombines TRBV6-6 with TRBJ2-5; the D gene is possibly TRBD1 (7 bases). The CDR3 covers 15 residues. Germline V gives CDR1 MNHNY, CDR2 SVGAGI (reference sequence). Trimming pared 8 bases from V and 2 bases from J, leaving 18 bases between. DNA of the CDR3: TGTGCCAGCGGGGGGCGGGACAGACTGCAAGAGACCCAGTACTTC. It translates to CASGGRDRLQETQYF.

This rearrangement joins TRBV5-8 to TRBJ2-7; 8 bases line up with TRBD1. This CDR3 region has 12 residues. Trimming took 5 bases from V and 3 from J; bases not matched to a gene: 1. Looked up from germline, CDR1 is SGHTS and CDR2 is YDEGEE. DNA of the CDR3: TGTGCCAGCAGGGGACAGGTCTACGAGCAGTACTTC. Translating gives CASRGQVYEQYF.

In DNA, the CDR3 is TGTGCCAGCAGCTTAATTGGGACTAGCGGGACCAATGAGCAGTTCTTC. It codes for CASSLIGTSGTNEQFF. J is TRBJ2-1 and V is TRBV7-2; 13 bases match TRBD2. Germline CDR1 SGHTA, CDR2 FQGNSA. Unmatched junction bases numbered 4, after V lost 2 bases and J lost 6 bases. This CDR3 region has 16 residues.